This TCR beta chain was recorded in a study of cytomegalovirus exposure and HLA in healthy donors (dated by TCRdb to 2016 to 2017). General notes on the study: An earlier analysis of roughly 610 of the donors reported approximately 300 Gb of sequence data and around 120 million unique TCR beta sequences obtained from about 180 million T cells. An early release covering about 600 HLA-typed donors comprised roughly 300 gigabases of sequencing data and approximately 80 million unique TCR sequences. Among the roughly 430 genotyped donors, around 81% belonged to the genetic ancestry cluster associated with self-reported Caucasian donors. The study was designed to test whether signatures of past pathogen exposure could be identified by cataloging public T cell receptors. The study used immunosequencing to profile the T cell repertoires of 666 subjects and linked those repertoires to cytomegalovirus serostatus. Besides the first cohort of more than 650 subjects, a separate validation cohort made up of 90 to 150 different subjects was used. To predict cytomegalovirus infection status, the study combined high-throughput TCR immunosequencing, statistical association of individual TCRs with disease status, and machine learning. In a later analysis, previously published TCR beta repertoires from 550 to 750 donors were re-analyzed and high-resolution HLA genotyping was added so that TCR occurrence patterns could be studied. Rather than using new phenotypic data, the later analysis identified candidate immune exposures from TCR beta sequences and from how often those sequences occurred across donors. An earlier analysis of 500 to 650 of the donors applied high-throughput TCR beta sequencing to assess whether each TCR beta V gene segment acted as functional or pseudogenic. Donor age, sex, ethnicity and CMV serostatus were collected together with the repertoire data. In a later genetic analysis, genome-wide SNP genotypes for about three fifths of the 666 donors were used, and that subset was treated as a discovery cohort. Every discovery cohort repertoire had been produced on one sequencing platform. Both class I and class II loci were covered by HLA typing, at four-digit resolution. Typing coverage varied by locus: about 629-640 donors for A, B, C, DRB1 and DQB1; roughly 560 for DQA1; approximately 610 for DPA1; approximately 490 for DPB1. Because of strong linkage in the cohort, roughly 5 DR-DQ haplotypes were treated as single units for association and clustering. Among some 400 genotyped donors of the cohort, an average of 235,054 unique TCR beta nucleotide sequences were sequenced per donor, roughly 20% of them non-productive.

Library preparation was by the immunoSEQ multiplex PCR assay. The multiplex PCR relied on a mix of 60 forward primers for TCR Vbeta segments and 13 reverse primers for TCR Jbeta segments. The CDR3 region of rearranged TCR beta genes was amplified from genomic DNA by a multiplex PCR assay. The amplified TCR beta libraries were sequenced on the Illumina HiSeq System as 87-base-pair reads. The published analysis was carried out like this. A later analysis tallied 80 million to 95 million unique TCR beta chains across the 666 repertoires, and approximately 12 million of those chains were shared by two or more donors. A nearest-neighbor algorithm error-corrected the raw reads and collapsed the reads into unique sequences, merging closely related sequences to remove PCR and sequencing errors. Alignment of CDR3 sequences to IMGT reference sequences was used to assign V, D and J gene segments. For a sequence to be retained, at least a six-nucleotide match to both a V gene segment and a J gene segment was required. Rearrangements were called productive when the CDR3 lacked stop codons and stayed in frame with V and J; all others were non-productive. CDR3 was defined by IMGT convention, running from the second conserved V-encoded cysteine to the conserved J-encoded phenylalanine. Sequences without an unambiguous match to a single V gene segment were excluded from the earlier analysis of a few hundred of the donors. An earlier analysis of fewer than 650 of the donors classified V segments as functional when productive rearrangements were above 56.7% and as segregating when the standard deviation between donors was above 5%. A statistical classification framework was developed to diagnose cytomegalovirus status using the catalog of TCR beta chain sequences. In a later analysis, TCR nucleotide sequences were compared against IMGT/GENE-DB human TR gene sequences so that V and J genes could be assigned. A later analysis assigned CDR3 sequences and most-parsimonious VDJ recombination scenarios with the TCRdist pipeline. In a later analysis, every TCR beta chain was defined by the combination of its CDR3 amino acid sequence and its V-gene family, and reads without a unique V-gene family were dropped. A later analysis removed over 500 highly shared, low-generation-probability nucleotide sequences to deal with suspected cross-contamination and a sequencing artifact. In a later analysis, a clonal expansion index for each public chain was calculated from normalized within-repertoire ranks of inferred template counts. A later analysis computed generation probabilities with a VDJ recombination model fitted to out-of-frame rearrangements, and checked the results against IGoR. A later analysis scored TCR-TCR, TCR-HLA and TCR-CMV co-occurrence with hypergeometric tests, applying a repertoire-size bias correction to TCR pairs. False discovery rates were estimated in a later analysis by permuting HLA or CMV assignments 20 times. In a later analysis, co-occurring TCRs were grouped with DBSCAN, and TCRdist sequence similarity was added when clustering was performed within HLA-allele-positive subsets. Co-occurrence clustering excluded repertoires with fewer than 30,000 or more than 120,000 public chains, plus five with anomalous nucleotide sharing. Entries here come from immuneACCESS through TCRdb and include only in-frame sequences with V and J called. Some clones fail to appear in such tables; in the studies checked, an unresolved V gene covers under half of the shortfall, and the cause of the remainder is unknown. For V, J and clone size, that table is used; D and trimming come from the DNA. The sample profile shows fewer than 250,000 clones; around three quarters of them were found once. Around 14% of the sample is in the top ten clones.

Measured from the cysteine to the phenylalanine, the CDR3 is 12 residues long. Only the CDR3 portion is preserved as DNA: 36 bases, with reading frame beginning at the first base. CDR1 is given as SGHRS and CDR2 as YFSETQ, both from the germline V gene. Trimming takes 4 bases off V and 4 bases off J; junction bases not matched to a gene: 2. General conclusions and limits of the study: Roughly uniform sequencing depth across donors was assumed in presence/absence analyses, although this assumption may not hold. HLA typing was unavailable for some donors at each locus, so association tests used only the typed subset. A later analysis reported that several top co-occurrence clusters appeared linked to parvovirus B19, influenza, CMV and Epstein-Barr virus. CMV serostatus was the only immune exposure information available for the cohort. At a false discovery rate of 0.05, a later analysis linked approximately 18,000 TCR beta sequences to specific HLA alleles. Compared with the roughly 720-donor mean, donors in an Asian-associated ancestry cluster had fewer N-insertions in productive TCRs, according to a later genetic analysis. The sequencing pipeline was judged likely to have produced a cluster of highly shared sequence variants as a technical artifact. An earlier analysis of around 540 of the donors showed that most TCR beta V segments appeared in productive rearrangements either about 87% or about 30% of the time, which broadly matched IMGT annotations. Linkage disequilibrium might explain the correlated functional status among segregating V segments, but an unknown experimental factor could not be ruled out. Strong co-occurrence of HLA alleles, especially DR and DQ, made assigning TCR associations to individual alleles difficult. Cytomegalovirus status was reported to be diagnosed by the classifier with high specificity and sensitivity in both the original and validation cohorts. Across donors, most TCR sequences were observed very rarely, whereas some public TCRs were present in many individuals. A few of the identified cytomegalovirus-associated TCR beta chains were confirmed in vitro to be specific for cytomegalovirus antigens. A further reported finding was that TCR beta sequences accurately predicted the HLA-A and HLA-B alleles for most subjects in the first cohort. Because the 87-base-pair reads could not distinguish some IMGT-functional V segments, including TRBV6-2 and TRBV6-3, those segments were excluded. An association between a missense DCLRE1C variant and V-gene and J-gene trimming of TCR beta chains was found in a later genetic analysis and replicated in an independent cohort. According to a later analysis, TCR association rates differed among HLA loci, with DRB1 alleles showing the most associated TCRs and HLA-C alleles showing the fewest. It was suggested by the authors that the approach could potentially be generalized to other disease states and immunological phenotypes. A later analysis found that HLA-associated TCR beta chains were more clonally expanded and had lower generation probabilities than equally common non-associated chains. The cohort was sequenced for TCR beta chains only, and without alpha or paired-chain data the features that could be detected were limited. A total of 150 to 200 TCR beta chains were listed by the study as associated with cytomegalovirus. In a later analysis, most CMV-associated TCR beta chains were found to appear HLA-restricted, with HLA associations seemingly driven largely by CMV exposure. Some 15 rarely observed V segments, including chromosome 9 orphons, were excluded from the earlier analysis of 550 to 700 of the donors because counts were too low.

On this clone itself: The antigen it recognizes is unknown. Per-nucleotide qualities are absent, and no much larger clonotype sits a single base away.

The cohort comprised fewer than 700 healthy bone marrow donors. At the time of sampling, every cohort member was nominally healthy, though immune exposures that went unrecorded were likely present. The donor tested CMV seropositive and was one of the 289 seropositive cohort members. Every donor gave a peripheral blood sample, and the peripheral blood mononuclear cells from that sample were used for TCR beta sequencing. Genomic DNA was extracted from the blood cell samples with the Qiagen DNeasy Blood Extraction Kit. The chain was built from TRBV5-1 and TRBJ2-7; TRBD2 agrees with 7 junctional bases. The clonotype originates from a woman aged 25 to 39 in good health and CMV-seropositive. The sample taken for sequencing was PBMCs. The CDR3 protein sequence reads: CASSARGYEQYF. The sequenced DNA is TGCGCCAGCAGCGCGCGGGGGTACGAGCAGTACTTC.